This T cell receptor (beta chain) is drawn from a study of T cell responses to AZD1222 COVID-19 vaccine. The CDR3 length is 14 residues. Germline CDR1 is KGHDR and CDR2 is SFDVKD. The V end lost 3 bases, the J end lost 3 bases, and 8 bases lay between the germline ends. TCRdb's copy holds only in-frame clones and misses some; the assay was immunoSEQ multiplex PCR. The table lists approximately 50,000 clones, approximately 83% of them singletons. Analyses pooled second doses at about 4 or about 12 weeks. The V gene is TRBV24-1, the J gene TRBJ2-1; possible D gene TRBD1, 5 bases. The specimen comprised peripheral blood, sampled 28 days after the second AZD1222 dose. This TCR was sampled from an adult who received the AZD1222 COVID-19 vaccine. This CDR3 reads CATSDKGIYNEQFF. Written as DNA, the CDR3 is TGTGCCACCAGTGATAAGGGGATCTACAATGAGCAGTTCTTC.